A selection of T cell receptor beta chains follows, all from one sample in a study of blood T cell repertoires in COVID-19. TCRdb's copy holds only in-frame clones and misses some; the assay was immunoSEQ multiplex PCR. The table has around 100,000 clones, about 81% seen once. The sequenced sample was peripheral blood. The source of these receptors is a man between 65 and 85 years old with acute or convalescent COVID-19. The CDR3 runs from the conserved cysteine through the conserved F or W. A D gene is named only where the DNA matches it firmly.

D gene	V gene	J gene	CDR3 protein
TRBD2	TRBV27	TRBJ2-3	CASSLASLAGVQDTQYF
-	TRBV30	TRBJ1-1	CAGQKMNTEAFF
-	TRBV7-2	TRBJ1-5	CASSLSGIGNQPQHF
-	TRBV6-5	TRBJ1-3	CASSYGTTGNTIYF
-	TRBV7-3	TRBJ2-7	CASSADYSILRYEQYF
-	TRBV6-1	TRBJ2-2	CASSEAYQYWAGKTGELFF
-	TRBV18	TRBJ2-2	CASSPRLGGQYTGELFF
TRBD2	TRBV7-3	TRBJ2-2	CASSLRTSGTGELFF
TRBD1	TRBV14	TRBJ1-1	CASSAMDRGRIEAFF
TRBD1	TRBV7-8	TRBJ1-1	CASSLRTRGTEAFF
-	TRBV29-1	TRBJ1-1	CSAEGQQNTEAFF
TRBD2	TRBV7-3	TRBJ2-2	CASSQRGGPGELFF
-	TRBV12-3/TRBV12-4	TRBJ1-1	CASSALGAAEAFF
TRBD1	TRBV28	TRBJ2-5	CASRLGTARAQETQYF
-	TRBV28	TRBJ1-5	CASRSGALGNQPQHF
-	TRBV18	TRBJ1-6	CASSPYQGSSYNSPLHF
-	TRBV19	TRBJ2-7	CASSKGVQSYEQYF
-	TRBV6-1	TRBJ2-5	CASSELGSRETQYF
TRBD2	TRBV5-4	TRBJ2-7	CASSASLAGGRTYEQYF
TRBD1	TRBV10-3	TRBJ1-2	CAISESIGHRGRLYYGYTF